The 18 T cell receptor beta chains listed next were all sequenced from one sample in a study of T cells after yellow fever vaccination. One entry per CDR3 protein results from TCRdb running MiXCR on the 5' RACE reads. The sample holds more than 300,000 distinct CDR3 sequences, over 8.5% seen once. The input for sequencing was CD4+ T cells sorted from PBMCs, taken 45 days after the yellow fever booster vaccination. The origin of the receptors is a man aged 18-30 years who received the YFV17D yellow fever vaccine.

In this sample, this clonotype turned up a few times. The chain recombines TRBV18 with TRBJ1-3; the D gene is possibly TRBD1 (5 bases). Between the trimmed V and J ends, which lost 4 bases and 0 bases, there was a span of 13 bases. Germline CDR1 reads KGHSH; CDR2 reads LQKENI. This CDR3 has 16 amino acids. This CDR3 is CASSQGRPSSGNTIYF. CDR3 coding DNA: TGTGCCAGCTCACAGGGACGGCCAAGCTCTGGAAACACCATATATTTT.

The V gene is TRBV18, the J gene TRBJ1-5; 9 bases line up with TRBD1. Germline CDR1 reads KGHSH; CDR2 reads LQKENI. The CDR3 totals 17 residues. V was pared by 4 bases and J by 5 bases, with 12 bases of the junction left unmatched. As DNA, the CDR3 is TGTGCCAGCTCACGAGACAGGGACAGGGCAGGGCATCAGCCCCAGCATTTT. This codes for CASSRDRDRAGHQPQHF.

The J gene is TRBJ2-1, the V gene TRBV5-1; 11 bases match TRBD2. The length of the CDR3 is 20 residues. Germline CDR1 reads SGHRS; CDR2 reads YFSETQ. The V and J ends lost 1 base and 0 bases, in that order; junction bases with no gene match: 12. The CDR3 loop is CASSLRSSGGTRGSYNEQFF. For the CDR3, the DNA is TGCGCCAGCAGCTTGAGGTCTAGCGGGGGGACTAGGGGCTCCTACAATGAGCAGTTCTTC. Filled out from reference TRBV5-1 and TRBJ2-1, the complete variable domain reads KAGVTQTPRYLIKTRGQQVTLSCSPISGHRSVSWYQQTPGQGLQFLFEYFSETQRNKGNFPGRFSGRQFSNSRSEMNVSTLELGDSALYLCASSLRSSGGTRGSYNEQFFGPGTRLTVL.

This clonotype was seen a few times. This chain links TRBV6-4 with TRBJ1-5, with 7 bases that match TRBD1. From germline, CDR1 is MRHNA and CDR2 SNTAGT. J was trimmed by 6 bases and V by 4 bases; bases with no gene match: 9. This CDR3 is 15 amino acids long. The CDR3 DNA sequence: TGTGCCAGCAGTGGGGACAGAAGGAAGGGTCAGCCCCAGCATTTT. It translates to CASSGDRRKGQPQHF.

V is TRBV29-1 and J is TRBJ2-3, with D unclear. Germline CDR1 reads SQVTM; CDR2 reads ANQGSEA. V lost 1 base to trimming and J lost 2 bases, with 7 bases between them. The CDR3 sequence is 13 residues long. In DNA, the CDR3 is TGCAGCGTTGAAGTACAGCACACAGATACGCAGTATTTT. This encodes CSVEVQHTDTQYF.

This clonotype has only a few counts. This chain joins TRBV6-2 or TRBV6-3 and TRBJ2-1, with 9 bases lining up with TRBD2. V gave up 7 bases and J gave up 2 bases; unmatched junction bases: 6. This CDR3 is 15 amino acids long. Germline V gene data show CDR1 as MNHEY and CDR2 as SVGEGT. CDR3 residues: CASTLAGSPYNEQFF. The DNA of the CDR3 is TGTGCCAGCACCCTAGCGGGGAGCCCCTACAATGAGCAGTTCTTC.

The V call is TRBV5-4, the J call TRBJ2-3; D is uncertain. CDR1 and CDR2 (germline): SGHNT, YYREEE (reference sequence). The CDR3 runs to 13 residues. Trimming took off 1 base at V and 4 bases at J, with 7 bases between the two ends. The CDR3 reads CASSLNRPDTQYF. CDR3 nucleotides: TGTGCCAGCAGCTTGAATCGCCCAGATACGCAGTATTTT.

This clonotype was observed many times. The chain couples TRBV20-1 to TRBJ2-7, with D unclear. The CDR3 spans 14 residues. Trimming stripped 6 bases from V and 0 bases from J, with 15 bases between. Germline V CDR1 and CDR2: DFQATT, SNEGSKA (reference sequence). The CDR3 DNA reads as TGCAGTGCCAGCCGGACGGTCAGCTCCTACGAGCAGTACTTC. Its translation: CSASRTVSSYEQYF.

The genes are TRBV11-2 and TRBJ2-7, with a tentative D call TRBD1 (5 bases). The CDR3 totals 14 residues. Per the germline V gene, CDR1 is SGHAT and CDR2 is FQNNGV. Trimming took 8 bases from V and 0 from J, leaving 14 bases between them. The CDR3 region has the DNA TGTGCCAGCTCCCCCGGACACAGCTCCTACGAGCAGTACTTC. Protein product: CASSPGHSSYEQYF.

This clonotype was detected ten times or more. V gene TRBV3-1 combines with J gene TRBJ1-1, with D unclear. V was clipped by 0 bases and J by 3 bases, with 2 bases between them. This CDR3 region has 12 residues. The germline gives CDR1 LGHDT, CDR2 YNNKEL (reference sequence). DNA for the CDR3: TGTGCCAGCAGCCAAGAGGACACTGAAGCTTTCTTT. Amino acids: CASSQEDTEAFF. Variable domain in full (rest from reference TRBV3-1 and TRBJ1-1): DTAVSQTPKYLVTQMGNDKSIKCEQNLGHDTMYWYKQDSKKFLKIMFSYNNKELIINETVPNRFSPKSPDKAHLNLHINSLELGDSAVYFCASSQEDTEAFFGQGTRLTVV.

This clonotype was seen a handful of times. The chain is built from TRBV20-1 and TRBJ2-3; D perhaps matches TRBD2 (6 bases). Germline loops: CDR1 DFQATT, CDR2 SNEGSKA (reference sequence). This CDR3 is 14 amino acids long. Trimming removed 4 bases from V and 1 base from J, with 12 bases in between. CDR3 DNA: TGCAGTGCTACCCGGGACTCCCGCACAGATACGCAGTATTTT. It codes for CSATRDSRTDTQYF.

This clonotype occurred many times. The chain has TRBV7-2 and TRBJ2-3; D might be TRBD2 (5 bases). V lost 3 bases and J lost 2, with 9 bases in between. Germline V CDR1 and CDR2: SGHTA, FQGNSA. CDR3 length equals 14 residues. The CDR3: CASSLYGVTDTQYF. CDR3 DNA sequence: TGTGCCAGCAGCTTGTACGGGGTCACAGATACGCAGTATTTT.

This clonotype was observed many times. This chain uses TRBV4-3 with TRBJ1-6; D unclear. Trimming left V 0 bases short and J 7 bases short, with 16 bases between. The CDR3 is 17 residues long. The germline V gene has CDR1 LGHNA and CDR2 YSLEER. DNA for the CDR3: TGCGCCAGCAGCCAAGATCCCCGTCGGGGAGGCAATTCACCCCTCCACTTT. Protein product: CASSQDPRRGGNSPLHF.

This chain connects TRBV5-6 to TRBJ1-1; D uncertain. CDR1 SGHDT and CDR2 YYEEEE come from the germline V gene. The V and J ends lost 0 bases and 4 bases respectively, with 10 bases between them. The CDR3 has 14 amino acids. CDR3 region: CASSLVPEGTEAFF. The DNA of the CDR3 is TGTGCCAGCAGCTTGGTACCGGAGGGCACTGAAGCTTTCTTT.

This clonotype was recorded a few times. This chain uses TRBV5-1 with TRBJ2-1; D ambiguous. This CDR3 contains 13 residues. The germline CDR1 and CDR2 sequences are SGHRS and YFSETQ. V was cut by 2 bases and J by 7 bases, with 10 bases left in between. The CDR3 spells CASSFPGKNEQFF. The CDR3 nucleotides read TGCGCCAGCAGCTTCCCCGGTAAAAATGAGCAGTTCTTC.

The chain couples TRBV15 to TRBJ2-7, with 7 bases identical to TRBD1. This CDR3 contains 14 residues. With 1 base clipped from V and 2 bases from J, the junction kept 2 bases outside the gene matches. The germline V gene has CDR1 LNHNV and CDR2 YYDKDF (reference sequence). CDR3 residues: CATSRVGQAYEQYF. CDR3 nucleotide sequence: TGTGCCACCAGCAGAGTCGGACAGGCCTACGAGCAGTACTTC. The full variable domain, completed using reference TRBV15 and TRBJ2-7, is DAMVIQNPRYQVTQFGKPVTLSCSQTLNHNVMYWYQQKSSQAPKLLFHYYDKDFNNEADTPDNFQSRRPNTSFCFLDIRSPGLGDTAMYLCATSRVGQAYEQYFGPGTRLTVT.

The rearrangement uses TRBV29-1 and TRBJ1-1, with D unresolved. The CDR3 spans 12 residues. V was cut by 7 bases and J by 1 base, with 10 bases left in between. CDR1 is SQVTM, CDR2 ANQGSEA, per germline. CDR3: CSALHPNTEAFF. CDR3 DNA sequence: TGCAGCGCTTTACACCCGAACACTGAAGCTTTCTTT.

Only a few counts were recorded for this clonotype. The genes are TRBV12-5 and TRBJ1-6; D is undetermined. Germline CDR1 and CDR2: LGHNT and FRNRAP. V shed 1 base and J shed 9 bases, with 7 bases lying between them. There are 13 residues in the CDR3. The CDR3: CASGLDGSSPLHF. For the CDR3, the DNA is TGTGCTAGTGGTTTGGACGGTTCTTCACCCCTCCACTTT.